This T cell receptor (beta chain) was captured by sequencing in a study of blood T cell repertoires in COVID-19. Study in general: Acute-phase and convalescent COVID-19 samples originated in the United States, Italy and Spain. PBMCs, B-cell-depleted T cells, or T cells were the source of the cDNA or gDNA that made up the material.

In the original processing: For nucleated cells, counts were estimated from reference gene primer amplification. Sequencing used immunoSEQ multiplex PCR; TCRdb keeps in-frame clones, though not all of them. The DNA gave D and trimming, while V, J and clone size come from that table. Altogether 90,000 to 100,000 clones are present, around 75% being singletons, with the ten largest covering roughly a quarter. The TCR originated in a man aged 65 to 79 with acute or convalescent COVID-19. The sample was peripheral blood.

CDR3 bases: TGTGCCAGCAGCCTTCACTCCGAGTGGCGGGAGGGGATCTACGAGCAGTACTTC. Its protein is CASSLHSEWREGIYEQYF. The V gene is TRBV3-1 (or the pseudogene TRBV3-2), the J gene TRBJ2-7, with TRBD2 identical over 9 bases. CDR1 and CDR2 from the germline V gene are LGHDT and YNNKEL (reference sequence). The CDR3 is 18 residues long. With V trimmed by 4 bases and J by 3 bases, 16 bases remained unmatched.